These 27 T cell receptor beta chains share one sample of origin, sequenced in a study of lymphopenia after photon versus proton radiotherapy. Only in-frame clones appear in the TCRdb table, and some are missing; sequencing was by immunoSEQ multiplex PCR. The sample consists of roughly 30,000 clones, around 85% of them appearing once. The sequenced sample was peripheral blood, obtained from a patient treated with photon-based radiotherapy. The receptors were sampled from a man in his forties or fifties with gastric cancer.

The chain has TRBV12-5 and TRBJ2-7, with unresolved D. The V gene lost 3 bases and the J gene lost 1 base, with 4 bases spanning the gap. From germline, CDR1 is LGHNT and CDR2 FRNRAP. This CDR3 has 12 amino acids. Here the CDR3 DNA reads TGTGCTAGTGGTTTATGTTCCTACGAGCAGTACTTC. Translated: CASGLCSYEQYF.

The rearrangement links TRBV19 to TRBJ2-7, with D unclear. Germline V gene lookup returns CDR1 LNHDA and CDR2 SQIVND (reference sequence). The CDR3 extends over 13 amino acids. V lost 5 bases and J lost 3, with 11 bases in between. CDR3 coding DNA: TGTGCCAGTAGTCCCATGGGGTTCTACGAGCAGTACTTC. It encodes CASSPMGFYEQYF.

This chain uses TRBV19 with TRBJ2-1, with TRBD1 identical over 11 bases. CDR1 is LNHDA, CDR2 SQIVND, per germline (reference sequence). The ends lost 9 bases at V and 8 bases at J; junction bases unmatched: 9. The CDR3 extends over 14 amino acids. The CDR3 region has the DNA TGTGCCAGCTGGGGACAGGGGGTAATCGATGAGCAGTTCTTC. Translation: CASWGQGVIDEQFF.

This clone counts as medium-sized (0.01 to 0.1%). The chain combines TRBV11-3 with TRBJ2-2; D uncertain. This CDR3 comprises 12 residues. V was shortened by 5 bases and J by 6 bases, with 7 bases between the two germline ends. In germline, CDR1 is SGHNT, CDR2 YENEEA. The CDR3 DNA reads TGTGCCAGCAGCGGTCCTTCCGGGGAGCTGTTTTTT. Translated, it gives CASSGPSGELFF.

This rearrangement joins TRBV10-3 to TRBJ1-6; D is ambiguous. Germline V gene lookup returns CDR1 ENHRY and CDR2 SYGVKD. This CDR3 is 12 amino acids long. V was cut by 6 bases and J by 10 bases, with 10 bases left in between. Written as DNA, the CDR3 is TGTGCCATCAGGGATAGCGGATCACCCCTCCACTTT. It is translated as CAIRDSGSPLHF.

This clone has more than one count but fewer than ten. This chain connects TRBV4-1 to TRBJ2-3; D is uncertain. Trimming shortened V by 4 bases and J by 3 bases, and 14 bases separated the two germline ends. Germline V gene lookup returns CDR1 MGHRA and CDR2 YSYEKL. There are 15 residues in the CDR3. The DNA for the CDR3 is TGCGCCAGCAGCCGTTACTCCGGGTCGACAGATACGCAGTATTTT. Protein product: CASSRYSGSTDTQYF.

The J gene is TRBJ2-6, the V gene TRBV30; 8 positions agree with TRBD1. The germline CDR1 and CDR2 sequences are GTSNPN and SVGIG (reference sequence). The CDR3 runs 16 residues. V was pared by 5 bases and J by 0 bases, with 6 bases of the junction left unmatched. The CDR3 sequence: CAWGQGLRSGANVLTF. In nucleotides, the CDR3 is TGTGCCTGGGGACAGGGCCTTCGCTCTGGGGCCAACGTCCTGACTTTC.

The gene calls are TRBV5-8 and TRBJ2-3; the D call may be TRBD1 or TRBD2 (5 bases each). The CDR3 is 15 amino acids. V was cut by 1 base and J by 4 bases, with 13 bases left in between. Germline V gene sequence: CDR1 SGHTS, CDR2 YDEGEE. Here the CDR3 reads CASSLWGWGPDTQYF. CDR3 coding DNA: TGTGCCAGCAGCTTGTGGGGGTGGGGCCCAGATACGCAGTATTTT.

V gene TRBV2 combines with J gene TRBJ2-3; D may be TRBD2 (6 bases). The CDR3 runs 13 residues. The germline V gene has CDR1 SNHLY and CDR2 FYNNEI. V lost 6 bases, J lost 3 bases, and 10 bases lay in between. The CDR3 DNA is TGTGCCAGCAGGCGGGACGTAACAGATACGCAGTATTTT. This translates into CASRRDVTDTQYF.

The chain couples TRBV6-1 to TRBJ1-5; TRBD1 matches at 7 bases. Trimming took 3 bases from V and 0 from J; bases not matched to a gene: 8. The CDR3 runs 17 residues. CDR1 and CDR2 (germline): MNHNS, SASEGT. In DNA form, the CDR3 reads TGTGCCAGCAGTGAGGACAGGAGGATTTATAGCAATCAGCCCCAGCATTTT. This encodes CASSEDRRIYSNQPQHF.

The CDR3 loop is CATFETGGIVNTEAFF. The CDR3 DNA reads TGTGCCACCTTTGAGACAGGAGGGATAGTGAACACTGAAGCTTTCTTT. This sequence joins TRBV27 and TRBJ1-1; tentative D call: TRBD1 (6 bases). The CDR3 length is 16 residues. Deletions cut 10 bases from V and 0 bases from J, with 21 bases between. Germline CDR1 reads MNHEY; CDR2 reads SMNVEV (reference sequence).

The V gene is TRBV6-6, the J gene TRBJ1-5; 9 bases agree with TRBD1. The CDR3 is 13 amino acids. Unmatched junction bases numbered 6, after V lost 8 bases and J lost 7 bases. Germline V CDR1 and CDR2: MNHNY, SVGAGI (reference sequence). The CDR3 nucleotides read TGTGCCAGCGGACAGGGGATGGGCCAGCCCCAGCATTTT. Translation gives CASGQGMGQPQHF.

The rearrangement links TRBV5-4 to TRBJ2-5, with a weak D call TRBD1 (7 bases). The length of the CDR3 is 16 residues. V was pared by 4 bases and J by 1 base, with 17 bases between. Germline V gives CDR1 SGHNT, CDR2 YYREEE (reference sequence). This CDR3 reads CASSPGERTGQETQYF. DNA for the CDR3: TGTGCCAGCAGCCCGGGGGAAAGGACAGGCCAAGAGACCCAGTACTTC.

In this sample, this clone turned up a few times. The rearrangement joins TRBV5-8 to TRBJ1-2; a weak D match, TRBD1 (5 bases). Germline loops: CDR1 SGHTS, CDR2 YDEGEE. This CDR3 has 13 residues. Trimming pared 7 bases from V and 6 bases from J, leaving 16 bases between. CDR3 nucleotide sequence: TGTGCCAGCTACTTCGGGGACCGCGATGGCTACACCTTC. Its protein product is CASYFGDRDGYTF.

The chain recombines TRBV13 with TRBJ2-3; possible D gene TRBD1, 6 bases. Trimming removed 0 bases at V and 3 bases at J, with 13 bases between. This CDR3 has 16 residues. CDR1 PRHDT and CDR2 FYEKMQ come from the germline V gene (reference sequence). CDR3 sequence reads: CASSLGAGVRTDTQYF. For the CDR3, the DNA is TGTGCCAGCAGCTTAGGCGCAGGGGTTAGAACAGATACGCAGTATTTT.

The J gene is TRBJ1-4, the V gene TRBV9; no firm D call. This CDR3 comprises 14 residues. Between the trimmed V and J ends, which lost 0 bases and 10 bases, there was a span of 13 bases. CDR1 and CDR2 from the germline V gene are SGDLS and YYNGEE. The CDR3 DNA sequence: TGTGCCAGCAGCGTAGGAAGGGCCCCGGGAAAACTGTTTTTT. It specifies CASSVGRAPGKLFF.

This clone was seen a single time. The chain links TRBV19 to TRBJ2-1, with TRBD2 as a possible D gene (7 bases). The V gene's germline CDR1 is LNHDA and CDR2 SQIVND (reference sequence). Trimming stripped 4 bases from V and 1 base from J, with 14 bases between. The CDR3 consists of 16 residues. The CDR3 protein is CASSKGGGASYNEQFF. The CDR3 DNA sequence: TGTGCCAGTAGTAAGGGAGGGGGGGCATCCTACAATGAGCAGTTCTTC.

The sample holds a few counts of this clone. V usage is TRBV9 and J usage is TRBJ1-1; 8 bases map to TRBD1. Germline-derived CDR1 and CDR2 are SGDLS and YYNGEE. The CDR3 spans 14 residues. Trimming at V came to 5 bases and at J to 3 bases, leaving 6 bases not matched to a gene. The CDR3 DNA reads TGTGCCAGCAGAGGACCGGGACAGGACACTGAAGCTTTCTTT. It codes for CASRGPGQDTEAFF.

This chain uses TRBV7-3 with TRBJ2-3; 9 nucleotides agree with TRBD1. The CDR3 sequence is 14 residues long. Germline V gene sequence: CDR1 SGHTA, CDR2 FQGTGA. With 2 bases clipped from V and 5 bases from J, the junction kept 2 bases outside the gene matches. This chain's CDR3 is CASSLGQGRDTQYF. The CDR3 DNA reads TGTGCCAGCAGCTTAGGACAGGGGAGAGATACGCAGTATTTT.

The chain has TRBV5-4 and TRBJ2-1, with D hard to call. Per germline, CDR1 SGHNT and CDR2 YYREEE (reference sequence). V lost 2 bases and J lost 9, with 9 bases in between. This CDR3 spans 12 amino acids. In DNA form, the CDR3 reads TGTGCCAGCAGCTTATACGGACCTGAGCAGTTCTTC. Amino acids: CASSLYGPEQFF.

A single count supports this clone. The gene calls are TRBV5-5 and TRBJ2-3; the D gene is possibly TRBD1 (5 bases). The CDR3 is 14 amino acids. Trimming removed 0 bases at V and 4 bases at J, with 9 bases between. Germline CDR1 is SGHKS and CDR2 is YYEKEE (reference sequence). For the CDR3, the DNA is TGTGCCAGCAGCTTGGAGGGGCGCTCAGATACGCAGTATTTT. It is translated as CASSLEGRSDTQYF.

As DNA, the CDR3 is TGCAGCGTTGAATCCCCAGGTGGGACCCAGTACTTC. Translated: CSVESPGGTQYF. The chain recombines TRBV29-1 with TRBJ2-5; no reliable D call. The germline V and J ends were trimmed by 2 bases and 7 bases, with 11 bases remaining between them. This CDR3 contains 12 residues. CDR1 is SQVTM, CDR2 ANQGSEA, per germline.

The chain carries TRBV6-4 and TRBJ2-2, with 7 bases identical to TRBD1. From germline, CDR1 is MRHNA and CDR2 SNTAGT. J gave up 0 bases and V 6 bases, and 1 base lay outside the gene matches. This CDR3 region has 14 residues. The CDR3 nucleotides read TGTGCCAGCAGCCAGGGGGCGAACACCGGGGAGCTGTTTTTT. It yields the protein CASSQGANTGELFF.

This clone was counted a single time. This chain joins TRBV19 and TRBJ2-3; D gene uncertain. Germline CDR1 reads LNHDA; CDR2 reads SQIVND (reference sequence). CDR3 length: 13 amino acids. Trimming removed 9 bases from V and 1 base from J, with 11 bases in between. The CDR3 DNA reads TGTGCCAGCGGAGTTTCACGCACAGATACGCAGTATTTT. It yields the protein CASGVSRTDTQYF.

The chain has TRBV27 and TRBJ1-1; TRBD1 is a possible D gene (6 bases). CDR1 and CDR2 from the germline V gene are MNHEY and SMNVEV (reference sequence). V lost 7 bases, J lost 2 bases, and 14 bases lay in between. CDR3 length: 14 residues. The CDR3 nucleotides are TGTGCCAGCAAGCTGGGGGGCCTTAACACTGAAGCTTTCTTT. Its protein product is CASKLGGLNTEAFF.

The rearrangement joins TRBV4-1 to TRBJ2-5; 11 nucleotides align to TRBD2. Per the germline V gene, CDR1 is MGHRA and CDR2 is YSYEKL. After removal of 3 bases from V and 9 bases from J, the junction contained 9 bases not matched to a gene. The CDR3 sequence is 15 residues long. The CDR3 DNA is TGCGCCAGCAGCCAGGACCTACTAGCGGGGGTCCCCCAGTACTTC. It specifies CASSQDLLAGVPQYF.

This clone appeared once. The chain has TRBV10-3 and TRBJ1-5; D is unresolved. Per the germline V gene, CDR1 is ENHRY and CDR2 is SYGVKD. The V gene lost 4 bases and the J gene lost 7 bases, with 8 bases spanning the gap. The CDR3 runs to 12 residues. The CDR3 bases are TGTGCCATCAGTGGCGGCAGACAGCCCCAGCATTTT. It yields the protein CAISGGRQPQHF.